These 16 T cell receptor beta chains came from one sample sequenced in a study of cytomegalovirus exposure and HLA in healthy donors. The PCR had 60 Vbeta and 13 Jbeta primers. The table came from immunoSEQ multiplex PCR; TCRdb's copy has only in-frame clones and leaves some out. The sample contains around 150,000 clones, roughly 73% of which appear only once. The sequenced material came from PBMCs. The receptors stem from a man between 18 and 29 years old in good health and CMV-seropositive.

The J gene is TRBJ1-1, the V gene TRBV6-5; D perhaps matches TRBD1 (5 bases). CDR1 is MNHEY, CDR2 SVGAGI, per germline. V dropped 6 bases and J dropped 8 bases, with 13 bases sitting between them. CDR3 length: 12 residues. CDR3 in amino acids: CASSRLAGEAFF. The CDR3, as DNA: TGTGCCAGCAGCCGCCTTGCAGGGGAAGCTTTCTTT.

CDR3 amino acids: CASSYVGRSYNSPLHF. The CDR3 DNA sequence: TGTGCCAGCAGTTACGTGGGGCGCTCCTATAATTCACCCCTCCACTTT. The chain has TRBV6-5 and TRBJ1-6; maybe TRBD1 (5 bases). V was trimmed by 2 bases and J by 0 bases, leaving 8 bases between them. Germline V gives CDR1 MNHEY, CDR2 SVGAGI. The CDR3 covers 16 residues.

This clone was seen a single time. This rearrangement joins TRBV27 to TRBJ2-6; D is uncertain. This CDR3 is 14 amino acids long. V was cut by 4 bases and J by 0 bases, with 4 bases left in between. The germline V gene has CDR1 MNHEY and CDR2 SMNVEV (reference sequence). The CDR3 region is CASSSFSGANVLTF. The CDR3 region has the DNA TGTGCCAGCAGTTCTTTCTCTGGGGCCAACGTCCTGACTTTC. Drawing the rest from reference TRBV27 and TRBJ2-6, the complete variable domain is EAQVTQNPRYLITVTGKKLTVTCSQNMNHEYMSWYRQDPGLGLRQIYYSMNVEVTDKGDVPEGYKVSRKEKRNFPLILESPSPNQTSLYFCASSSFSGANVLTFGAGSRLTVL.

DNA for the CDR3: TGTGCCACCAGCAGAGGGACATCTATGACGTACGAGCAGTACTTC. It codes for CATSRGTSMTYEQYF. The chain combines TRBV15 with TRBJ2-7; tentative D call: TRBD1 (5 bases). CDR3 size: 15 residues. The V gene's germline CDR1 is LNHNV and CDR2 YYDKDF (reference sequence). V gave up 1 base and J gave up 4 bases, with 14 bases separating them.

This sequence joins TRBV30 and TRBJ2-3, with D unresolved. The CDR3 sequence is 14 residues long. Germline assignment: CDR1 GTSNPN and CDR2 SVGIG (reference sequence). Between the trimmed V and J ends, which lost 2 bases and 5 bases, there was a span of 14 bases. The CDR3 protein is CAWSSVRLRDTQYF. The DNA for the CDR3 is TGTGCCTGGAGTTCTGTGCGGCTCCGAGATACGCAGTATTTT.

The V call is TRBV19, the J call TRBJ2-5; maybe TRBD2 (6 bases). The DNA end is more similar to TRBJ2-7, so the J call may be wrong. The CDR3 sequence is 17 residues long. Germline V CDR1 and CDR2: LNHDA, SQIVND (reference sequence). The CDR3 nucleotides read TGTGCCAGCAAACCCCGCCAGGGACTTAGTGATTTTGGCGAGCAGTACTTC. It encodes CASKPRQGLSDFGEQYF.

The chain carries TRBV5-1 and TRBJ1-5; unclear D gene. The CDR3 contains 11 residues. Per the germline V gene, CDR1 is SGHRS and CDR2 is YFSETQ. Deletions cut 6 bases from V and 2 bases from J, with 3 bases between. The CDR3 region has the DNA TGCGCCAGCATATGCAATCAGCCCCAGCATTTT. This translates into CASICNQPQHF.

As regards this clone: At the DNA level, this CDR3 is encoded by other sequences in the same sample as well. The rearrangement links TRBV13 to TRBJ2-7; TRBD1 is a possible D gene (5 bases). Germline lookup yields CDR1 PRHDT and CDR2 FYEKMQ (reference sequence). V was clipped by 5 bases and J by 2 bases, with 25 bases between them. The CDR3 length is 18 residues. The CDR3 region has the DNA TGTGCCAGCAGCCTAGTCACCGTGTGGGCCCTCAGGGCCTACGAGCAGTACTTC. Protein sequence: CASSLVTVWALRAYEQYF.

There are a few counts of this clone. The rearrangement uses TRBV28 and TRBJ1-5; a weak D match, TRBD1 (5 bases). Germline CDR1 MDHEN, CDR2 SYDVKM. Between the trimmed V and J ends, which lost 6 bases and 6 bases, there was a span of 18 bases. CDR3 length: 15 amino acids. The CDR3 loop is CASSRGKGVFQPQHF. The CDR3 region has the DNA TGTGCCAGCAGCCGAGGAAAAGGGGTCTTTCAGCCCCAGCATTTT. Using reference TRBV28 and TRBJ1-5 for the parts outside the CDR3, the full variable domain is DVKVTQSSRYLVKRTGEKVFLECVQDMDHENMFWYRQDPGLGLRLIYFSYDVKMKEKGDIPEGYSVSREKKERFSLILESASTNQTSMYLCASSRGKGVFQPQHFGDGTRLSIL.

This clone appeared once. The rearrangement joins TRBV29-1 to TRBJ2-5; the D gene is possibly TRBD1 (6 bases). V was trimmed by 3 bases and J by 1 base, leaving 6 bases between them. Germline V gene lookup returns CDR1 SQVTM and CDR2 ANQGSEA. There are 12 residues in the CDR3. CDR3 DNA: TGCAGCGTTGAGGGGGCCCAAGAGACCCAGTACTTC. Its translation is CSVEGAQETQYF.

The chain couples TRBV28 to TRBJ2-3; 15 nucleotides line up with TRBD2. After removal of 6 bases from V and 4 bases from J, the junction contained 14 bases not matched to a gene. CDR3 length: 19 residues. Germline CDR1 is MDHEN and CDR2 is SYDVKM. CDR3: CASRPSVGLAGGSPDTQYF. CDR3 DNA sequence: TGTGCCAGCAGGCCTTCGGTGGGACTAGCGGGAGGTAGCCCAGATACGCAGTATTTT.

This chain joins TRBV28 and TRBJ2-1; the match to TRBD1 covers 11 bases. Germline V gives CDR1 MDHEN, CDR2 SYDVKM. Germline trimming cut 5 bases from V and 3 bases from J; bases unmatched to any gene: 6. This CDR3 comprises 16 residues. CDR3 bases: TGTGCCAGCAGTCTTTCCGGGACAGGGGGCTACAATGAGCAGTTCTTC. It translates to CASSLSGTGGYNEQFF. Variable domain in full (rest from reference TRBV28 and TRBJ2-1): DVKVTQSSRYLVKRTGEKVFLECVQDMDHENMFWYRQDPGLGLRLIYFSYDVKMKEKGDIPEGYSVSREKKERFSLILESASTNQTSMYLCASSLSGTGGYNEQFFGPGTRLTVL.

The count of this clone is one. The rearrangement uses TRBV6-5 and TRBJ1-3; a possible D gene is TRBD1 (5 bases). Between the trimmed V and J ends, which lost 8 bases and 0 bases, there was a span of 14 bases. From germline, CDR1 is MNHEY and CDR2 SVGAGI. The CDR3 is 15 amino acids. CDR3 DNA: TGTGCCAGCTCACCAGACAGCGACTCTGGAAACACCATATATTTT. This gives the protein CASSPDSDSGNTIYF.

This sequence joins TRBV7-9 and TRBJ2-1; possible D gene TRBD2, 5 bases. CDR3 length: 12 amino acids. CDR1 and CDR2 from the germline V gene are SEHNR and FQNEAQ (reference sequence). V lost 8 bases and J lost 6, with 11 bases in between. The CDR3 region is CASGSSGNEQFF. CDR3 in DNA: TGTGCCAGCGGGAGTTCGGGCAATGAGCAGTTCTTC.

The rearrangement uses TRBV15 and TRBJ1-2; D perhaps matches TRBD1 (6 bases). Per germline, CDR1 LNHNV and CDR2 YYDKDF (reference sequence). This CDR3 has 14 amino acids. The V gene lost 5 bases and the J gene lost 2 bases, with 12 bases spanning the gap. The CDR3 is CATSSEQGNYGYTF. The CDR3 nucleotides read TGTGCCACCAGCTCAGAACAGGGCAACTATGGCTACACCTTC.

CDR3: CASSQTSGAYEQYF. For the CDR3, the DNA is TGTGCCAGCAGCCAGACTAGCGGTGCCTACGAGCAGTACTTC. The chain employs TRBV27 and TRBJ2-7, with 9 bases aligning to TRBD2. The germline CDR1 and CDR2 sequences are MNHEY and SMNVEV (reference sequence). This CDR3 has 14 residues. V shed 6 bases, J shed 2 bases, and the junction held 5 bases outside the gene matches.